Shown below are 21 T cell receptor beta chains from a single sample sequenced in a study of shared clonotypes between healthy human individuals. Some clones are missing from TCRdb's copy, which holds only in-frame ones; the method was immunoSEQ multiplex PCR. The sample yields roughly 2.2 million clones, 85% to 95% seen once. The sequenced material came from naive CD4+ T cells from PBMCs. Stated subset: CD45RA+ positively selected. These receptor sequences come from a man younger than 35 in good health. Some clones in this sample may be carry-over from other donors' samples.

This clone was picked up one time. The J gene is TRBJ2-6, the V gene TRBV14; TRBD1 is a possible D gene (5 bases). V lost 4 bases and J lost 1, with 14 bases in between. This CDR3 is built from 17 residues. Germline V gene lookup returns CDR1 SGHDN and CDR2 FVKESK. Here the CDR3 DNA reads TGTGCCAGCAGCCCTTACAGACAGTCGTCTGGGGCCAACGTCCTGACTTTC. Amino acid sequence: CASSPYRQSSGANVLTF.

V usage is TRBV14 and J usage is TRBJ2-5, with D possibly TRBD2 on 5 matching bases. Trimming removed 0 bases at V and 8 bases at J, with 10 bases between. Germline lookup yields CDR1 SGHDN and CDR2 FVKESK. The CDR3 covers 13 residues. The CDR3 bases are TGTGCCAGCAGCCAAGATACCAGCGGAACCCAGTACTTC. Translating it yields CASSQDTSGTQYF.

This clone has just a few counts. V usage is TRBV4-1 and J usage is TRBJ1-5; D is unclear. Germline CDR1 and CDR2: MGHRA and YSYEKL. The V end was cut by 4 bases, the J end by 3 bases, with 13 bases between. The CDR3 has 15 residues. The CDR3 sequence is CASSPMWEPNQPQHF. The CDR3 region has the DNA TGCGCCAGCAGCCCTATGTGGGAGCCCAATCAGCCCCAGCATTTT.

The J gene is TRBJ2-5, the V gene TRBV28; 8 positions match TRBD1. The CDR3 is 15 amino acids. The V segment lost 2 bases and the J segment 5 bases; nucleotides outside the gene matches: 7. Germline-derived CDR1 and CDR2 are MDHEN and SYDVKM. This chain's CDR3 is CASSLPGGASETQYF. For the CDR3, the DNA is TGTGCCAGCAGTTTACCAGGGGGCGCTTCGGAGACCCAGTACTTC. The variable domain in full, completed from reference TRBV28 and TRBJ2-5, reads DVKVTQSSRYLVKRTGEKVFLECVQDMDHENMFWYRQDPGLGLRLIYFSYDVKMKEKGDIPEGYSVSREKKERFSLILESASTNQTSMYLCASSLPGGASETQYFGPGTRLLVL.

J is TRBJ2-5 and V is TRBV7-6, with D unclear. V lost 1 base and J lost 5, with 5 bases in between. The CDR3 extends over 12 amino acids. The germline V gene encodes CDR1 SGHVS and CDR2 FNYEAQ. The CDR3, as DNA: TGTGCCAGCAGCTTAGAATGGGAGACCCAGTACTTC. Protein sequence: CASSLEWETQYF.

Comments on this clone: Other DNA variants within this sample encode the same CDR3. J is TRBJ1-2 and V is TRBV7-9; D is unclear. Trimming removed 5 bases from V and 0 bases from J, with 4 bases in between. The CDR3 runs 12 residues. The V gene's germline CDR1 is SEHNR and CDR2 FQNEAQ (reference sequence). The CDR3 bases are TGTGCCAGCAGCCAATCTAACTATGGCTACACCTTC. It encodes CASSQSNYGYTF.

The chain carries TRBV9 and TRBJ2-3; D gene uncertain. The V end lost 3 bases, the J end lost 0 bases, and 8 bases lay between the germline ends. This CDR3 has 14 amino acids. Germline V gene sequence: CDR1 SGDLS, CDR2 YYNGEE. Here the CDR3 reads CASSATGSTDTQYF. The CDR3 DNA sequence: TGTGCCAGCAGCGCAACCGGCAGCACAGATACGCAGTATTTT.

The J gene is TRBJ1-5, the V gene TRBV2; weak D call: TRBD1 (5 bases). The V gene's germline CDR1 is SNHLY and CDR2 FYNNEI. CDR3 length: 14 amino acids. V was pared by 1 base and J by 9 bases, with 13 bases between. The CDR3 loop reads CASSEETAQRPQHF. In DNA form, the CDR3 reads TGTGCCAGCAGTGAAGAGACAGCCCAGCGGCCCCAGCATTTT.

This chain uses TRBV5-4 with TRBJ2-6; D not resolved. Germline V gene lookup returns CDR1 SGHNT and CDR2 YYREEE (reference sequence). This CDR3 comprises 15 residues. With 2 bases removed from V and 2 bases from J, the gap between germline ends came to 8 bases. CDR3 in DNA: TGTGCCAGCAGCTTTGGGTATCCTGGGGCCAACGTCCTGACTTTC. This encodes CASSFGYPGANVLTF.

A single count supports this clone. The chain has TRBV11-2 and TRBJ2-5, with 14 bases lining up with TRBD2. This CDR3 comprises 16 residues. The junction had 4 bases not matched to a gene; V was cut back by 4 bases and J by 3 bases. Germline CDR1 and CDR2: SGHAT and FQNNGV. CDR3: CASSSRLAGGKETQYF. CDR3 DNA: TGTGCCAGCAGCTCCAGACTAGCGGGAGGGAAAGAGACCCAGTACTTC.

The V call is TRBV29-1, the J call TRBJ1-1; D is ambiguous. CDR3 length equals 14 residues. Trimming removed 6 bases from V and 0 bases from J, with 14 bases in between. Germline values: CDR1 SQVTM, CDR2 ANQGSEA. For the CDR3, the DNA is TGCAGCGTGCTGGATCGGGGTTTGAACACTGAAGCTTTCTTT. It yields the protein CSVLDRGLNTEAFF.

The V call is TRBV5-1, the J call TRBJ2-1; D perhaps matches TRBD2 (6 bases). The CDR3 extends over 16 amino acids. Germline V gene lookup returns CDR1 SGHRS and CDR2 YFSETQ. Trimming pared 1 base from V and 3 bases from J, leaving 14 bases between. CDR3 sequence: CASSLWVGGHYNEQFF. In DNA, the CDR3 is TGCGCCAGCAGCTTGTGGGTGGGAGGACACTACAATGAGCAGTTCTTC. Full variable domain (rest looked up from reference TRBV5-1 and TRBJ2-1): KAGVTQTPRYLIKTRGQQVTLSCSPISGHRSVSWYQQTPGQGLQFLFEYFSETQRNKGNFPGRFSGRQFSNSRSEMNVSTLELGDSALYLCASSLWVGGHYNEQFFGPGTRLTVL.

V and J are TRBV6-7 and TRBJ2-7, with D possibly matching TRBD1 (6 bases). TRBV6-7 is an ORF, and what it does is uncertain. V was clipped by 8 bases and J by 8 bases, with 16 bases between them. This CDR3 is 12 amino acids long. The CDR3 spells CASEGEKEQQYF. DNA for the CDR3: TGTGCCAGCGAGGGGGAAAAGGAGCAGCAGTACTTC.

CDR3 sequence reads: CASSQDPGPTFTGELFF. Written as DNA, the CDR3 is TGCGCCAGCAGCCAAGACCCGGGGCCTACCTTCACCGGGGAGCTGTTTTTT. The V gene is TRBV4-3, the J gene TRBJ2-2; D could derive from TRBD1 or TRBD2 (5 bases each). V was pared by 0 bases and J by 4 bases, with 15 bases between. CDR1 LGHNA and CDR2 YSLEER come from the germline V gene. The CDR3 covers 17 residues.

The chain links TRBV11-2 to TRBJ1-2; D unresolved. The germline CDR1 and CDR2 sequences are SGHAT and FQNNGV. The CDR3 has 14 residues. Trimming shortened V by 0 bases and J by 1 base, and 6 bases separated the two germline ends. The CDR3: CASSLDSLNYGYTF. The CDR3, as DNA: TGTGCCAGCAGCTTAGACAGCCTTAACTATGGCTACACCTTC. Combining the CDR3 with reference TRBV11-2 and TRBJ1-2 gives the whole variable domain EAGVAQSPRYKIIEKRQSVAFWCNPISGHATLYWYQQILGQGPKLLIQFQNNGVVDDSQLPKDRFSAERLKGVDSTLKIQPAKLEDSAVYLCASSLDSLNYGYTFGSGTRLTVV.

Concerning this clone: The sample holds other DNA sequences that translate to the same CDR3. The CDR3 bases are TGCAGTGCTAGGGGGGGAGCCGAGCAGTACTTC. It encodes CSARGGAEQYF. The chain carries TRBV20-1 and TRBJ2-7; maybe TRBD2 (6 bases). This CDR3 comprises 11 residues. Deletions cut 3 bases from V and 6 bases from J, with 9 bases between. Germline V CDR1 and CDR2: DFQATT, SNEGSKA (reference sequence).

V and J are TRBV5-1 and TRBJ1-3; unclear D gene. This CDR3 is built from 14 residues. Trimming removed 0 bases from V and 1 base from J, with 5 bases in between. CDR1 and CDR2 (germline): SGHRS, YFSETQ. CDR3 protein: CASSLALSGNTIYF. The CDR3 DNA sequence: TGCGCCAGCAGCTTGGCCCTGTCTGGAAACACCATATATTTT.

This rearrangement joins TRBV5-6 to TRBJ1-5; D gene unclear. CDR1 is SGHDT, CDR2 YYEEEE, per germline. V lost 1 base, J lost 3 bases, and 8 bases lay in between. This CDR3 contains 14 residues. In nucleotides, the CDR3 is TGTGCCAGCAGCTTGTTCCAAAACAATCAGCCCCAGCATTTT. Encoded protein: CASSLFQNNQPQHF.

The genes are TRBV6-1 and TRBJ1-5; 7 nucleotides line up with TRBD1. Trimming at V came to 4 bases and at J to 0 bases, leaving 6 bases not matched to a gene. Germline V gene data show CDR1 as MNHNS and CDR2 as SASEGT. CDR3 length: 16 amino acids. CDR3 in DNA: TGTGCCAGCAGTGCCACAGGGGCCGTTAGCAATCAGCCCCAGCATTTT. Protein product: CASSATGAVSNQPQHF.

J is TRBJ2-1 and V is TRBV18, with D tentatively TRBD1 or TRBD2 (5 bases each). The germline gives CDR1 KGHSH, CDR2 LQKENI. Between the trimmed V and J ends, which lost 1 base and 1 base, there was a span of 20 bases. The CDR3 is 19 amino acids. CDR3 sequence: CASSPRGPDRYMSYNEQFF. The CDR3 bases are TGTGCCAGCTCACCACGGGGACCTGACCGCTATATGTCCTACAATGAGCAGTTCTTC. Supplemented by reference TRBV18 and TRBJ2-1, the full variable domain reads NAGVMQNPRHLVRRRGQEARLRCSPMKGHSHVYWYRQLPEEGLKFMVYLQKENIIDESGMPKERFSAEFPKEGPSILRIQQVVRGDSAAYFCASSPRGPDRYMSYNEQFFGPGTRLTVL.

Remarks on this clone: Other nucleotide sequences from this sample produce the same CDR3. V gene TRBV18 combines with J gene TRBJ2-7; D unclear. The CDR3 totals 13 residues. V lost 1 base and J 3 bases, leaving 7 bases between the germline ends. CDR1 is KGHSH, CDR2 LQKENI, per germline. In DNA, the CDR3 is TGTGCCAGCTCACCACTCGGCAGCTACGAGCAGTACTTC. Its translation is CASSPLGSYEQYF.